This T cell receptor beta chain comes out of a study of cytomegalovirus exposure and HLA in healthy donors. Primers: 60 Vbeta forward and 13 Jbeta reverse. This table comes from immunoSEQ multiplex PCR, and its TCRdb copy is limited to in-frame clones, with some not included. The profile shows 90,000 to 95,000 clones, about 85% of them singletons. Germline-derived CDR1 and CDR2 are SGHRS and YFSETQ. The germline V and J ends were trimmed by 0 bases and 3 bases, with 10 bases remaining between them. The CDR3 covers 15 residues. The V gene is TRBV5-1, the J gene TRBJ2-1, with D possibly being TRBD2 (6 bases). The origin of this receptor is a girl aged 2 to 9 in good health and CMV-seropositive. The specimen was PBMCs. In nucleotides, the CDR3 is TGCGCCAGCAGCTTGGACGGGAGTGTCTACAATGAGCAGTTCTTC. It codes for CASSLDGSVYNEQFF.